These 32 T cell receptor beta chains came from one sample sequenced in a study of Ad26.COV2.S vaccination and SARS-CoV-2 variants. Clones were read by immunoSEQ multiplex PCR, and TCRdb kept only the in-frame ones, dropping some. The sample has 350,000 to 500,000 clones; 85% to 90% are singletons. The treatment: 19 received Ad26.COV2.S at low or high dose, single or two shots; about 5 received placebo; per-sample allocation not given. Samples were taken on day 63 after the first vaccine or placebo injection. Sequencing was performed on peripheral blood, taken in a trial of Ad26.COV2.S vaccine versus placebo. These receptors all stem from a person between 18 and 65 years old who received the Ad26.COV2.S COVID-19 vaccine or a placebo.

The chain uses TRBV5-1 and TRBJ2-6; D remains unclear. The germline V gene encodes CDR1 SGHRS and CDR2 YFSETQ. Between the trimmed V and J ends, which lost 4 bases and 1 base, there was a span of 9 bases. The CDR3 totals 15 residues. In nucleotides, the CDR3 is TGCGCCAGCAGCCGCACAAGATCTGGGGCCAACGTCCTGACTTTC. Encoded protein: CASSRTRSGANVLTF. Full variable domain (remainder filled in from reference TRBV5-1 and TRBJ2-6): KAGVTQTPRYLIKTRGQQVTLSCSPISGHRSVSWYQQTPGQGLQFLFEYFSETQRNKGNFPGRFSGRQFSNSRSEMNVSTLELGDSALYLCASSRTRSGANVLTFGAGSRLTVL.

The genes are TRBV5-1 and TRBJ1-2; the D gene is possibly TRBD1 (5 bases). The V end lost 4 bases, the J end lost 0 bases, and 10 bases lay between the germline ends. From germline, CDR1 is SGHRS and CDR2 YFSETQ. The CDR3 sequence is 14 residues long. The CDR3 loop reads CASSLTVSNYGYTF. CDR3 coding DNA: TGCGCCAGCAGCCTGACAGTTTCTAACTATGGCTACACCTTC.

The chain uses TRBV2 and TRBJ1-6; tentative D call: TRBD1 (6 bases). Germline V CDR1 and CDR2: SNHLY, FYNNEI. The CDR3 spans 15 residues. Trimming removed 1 base from V and 3 bases from J, with 7 bases in between. The CDR3 bases are TGTGCCAGCAGTGAAGGGGACAACTATAATTCACCCCTCCACTTT. Its protein is CASSEGDNYNSPLHF.

V usage is TRBV14 and J usage is TRBJ2-5, with TRBD2 matching over 7 bases. Germline lookup yields CDR1 SGHDN and CDR2 FVKESK. The V segment lost 4 bases and the J segment 4 bases; nucleotides outside the gene matches: 12. The CDR3 has 16 residues. The CDR3 sequence: CASSPFTASGLETQYF. The CDR3 nucleotides are TGTGCCAGCAGCCCATTCACGGCTAGCGGATTAGAGACCCAGTACTTC.

The rearrangement links TRBV5-1 to TRBJ1-1, with D unclear. Per the germline V gene, CDR1 is SGHRS and CDR2 is YFSETQ. The V end lost 2 bases, the J end lost 3 bases, and 8 bases lay between the germline ends. The CDR3 length is 13 residues. CDR3 region: CASSFNSYTEAFF. The CDR3 DNA follows: TGCGCCAGCAGCTTTAACAGTTACACTGAAGCTTTCTTT.

The sample holds one count of this clone. The rearrangement links TRBV12-3 or TRBV12-4 to TRBJ2-5; D is uncertain. The V end lost 1 base, the J end lost 5 bases, and 5 bases lay between the germline ends. This CDR3 region has 12 residues. The CDR3 sequence is CASSLVGETQYF. The CDR3 coding sequence is TGTGCCAGCAGTTTAGTAGGCGAGACCCAGTACTTC.

The chain recombines TRBV5-4 with TRBJ1-1; D gene unclear. With 3 bases removed from V and 4 bases from J, the gap between germline ends came to 16 bases. Germline values: CDR1 SGHNT, CDR2 YYREEE (reference sequence). The CDR3 is 15 residues long. CDR3 region: CASSSPVLRSTEAFF. The CDR3 coding sequence is TGTGCCAGCAGCTCGCCGGTGTTAAGGAGCACTGAAGCTTTCTTT.

The rearrangement joins TRBV6-5 to TRBJ2-5, with D perhaps TRBD1 (5 bases). Germline assignment: CDR1 MNHEY and CDR2 SVGAGI. The ends were cut back, 7 bases at V and 2 bases at J, with 8 bases in the middle. This CDR3 contains 12 residues. CDR3 amino acids: CASIAGQETQYF. DNA of the CDR3: TGTGCCAGCATCGCAGGGCAAGAGACCCAGTACTTC.

This clone was counted only a few times. The gene calls are TRBV27 and TRBJ2-7; weak D call: TRBD1 (6 bases). The germline V and J ends were trimmed by 4 bases and 6 bases, with 19 bases remaining between them. Germline CDR1 reads MNHEY; CDR2 reads SMNVEV (reference sequence). This CDR3 is built from 15 residues. CDR3: CASSSAQGIEGEQYV. The CDR3 DNA is TGTGCCAGCAGTTCAGCACAGGGAATTGAAGGCGAGCAGTACGTC.

This rearrangement joins TRBV19 to TRBJ2-1; D is ambiguous. CDR3 size: 16 residues. Germline lookup yields CDR1 LNHDA and CDR2 SQIVND (reference sequence). The V end was cut by 9 bases, the J end by 4 bases, with 22 bases between. In DNA form, the CDR3 reads TGTGCCAGCGCCGACTTGTTAGGGATGGGGTACAATGAGCAGTTCTTC. Its protein is CASADLLGMGYNEQFF.

J is TRBJ1-6 and V is TRBV7-2, with no clear D. The CDR3 extends over 17 amino acids. Germline CDR1 is SGHTA and CDR2 is FQGNSA. V was shortened by 1 base and J by 7 bases, with 17 bases between the two germline ends. The CDR3 region is CASSLVYSPWENSPLHF. In DNA, the CDR3 is TGTGCCAGCAGCTTAGTGTACAGCCCTTGGGAGAATTCACCCCTCCACTTT.

Concerning this clone: An end of the junction does not agree with germline; a read error may underlie this. V gene TRBV9 combines with J gene TRBJ2-4, with D possibly being TRBD1 or TRBD2 (6 bases each). Germline V gene lookup returns CDR1 SGDLS and CDR2 YYNGEE. The length of the CDR3 is 13 residues. The CDR3 is CASSVVEGGEFSF. The CDR3 nucleotides are TGTGCCAGCAGCGTAGTGGAGGGGGGCGAGTTCAGTTTC.

The V call is TRBV11-1, the J call TRBJ2-1; the D gene could be TRBD1 or TRBD2 (5 bases each). CDR3 size: 12 residues. Trimming cost V 8 bases and J 8 bases, with 13 bases left between them. Germline CDR1 is SGHAT and CDR2 is FQDESV (reference sequence). CDR3 DNA: TGTGCCAGCGGGCGTTGGGGGTATGAGCAGTTCTTC. Residues: CASGRWGYEQFF.

V gene TRBV4-3 combines with J gene TRBJ2-2, with D unresolved. CDR1 and CDR2 (germline): LGHNA, YSLEER. The CDR3 totals 15 residues. V lost 0 bases and J lost 7, with 12 bases in between. The CDR3 coding sequence is TGCGCCAGCAGCCAAGAAAGAAGGGCAGGCGGGGAGCTGTTTTTT. It encodes CASSQERRAGGELFF.

This clone was seen only a few times. The chain uses TRBV2 and TRBJ2-6; no reliable D call. This CDR3 is 15 amino acids long. Looked up from germline, CDR1 is SNHLY and CDR2 is FYNNEI. V lost 2 bases and J 3 bases, leaving 8 bases between the germline ends. The CDR3 DNA is TGTGCCAGCAGTGAATCCCGGTTTGGGGCCAACGTCCTGACTTTC. Translation gives CASSESRFGANVLTF.

V and J are TRBV11-2 and TRBJ2-1; the D gene is possibly TRBD2 (5 bases). The CDR3 is 13 residues long. V lost 0 bases and J lost 10, with 10 bases in between. The germline CDR1 and CDR2 sequences are SGHAT and FQNNGV. CDR3 loop: CASSLEAASEQFF. Written as DNA, the CDR3 is TGTGCCAGCAGCTTAGAGGCTGCTAGCGAGCAGTTCTTC. Variable domain in full (rest from reference TRBV11-2 and TRBJ2-1): EAGVAQSPRYKIIEKRQSVAFWCNPISGHATLYWYQQILGQGPKLLIQFQNNGVVDDSQLPKDRFSAERLKGVDSTLKIQPAKLEDSAVYLCASSLEAASEQFFGPGTRLTVL.

The chain has TRBV19 and TRBJ2-3; D is tentatively TRBD1 or TRBD2 (6 bases each). The CDR3 has 15 amino acids. Trimming removed 6 bases from V and 6 bases from J, with 19 bases in between. CDR1 is LNHDA and CDR2 is SQIVND in the germline V gene (reference sequence). The CDR3 loop reads CASSQGDGGRDTQYF. The CDR3 nucleotides are TGTGCCAGTAGCCAAGGGGACGGGGGCCGGGATACGCAGTATTTT. The whole variable domain, filled in from reference TRBV19 and TRBJ2-3, reads DGGITQSPKYLFRKEGQNVTLSCEQNLNHDAMYWYRQDPGQGLRLIYYSQIVNDFQKGDIAEGYSVSREKKESFPLTVTSAQKNPTAFYLCASSQGDGGRDTQYFGPGTRLTVL.

Notes on this clone: At one of its ends the junction is not consistent with the germline gene, which may arise from a read error. This rearrangement joins TRBV4-3 to TRBJ2-1, with a weak D call TRBD2 (6 bases). CDR3 size: 14 residues. From germline, CDR1 is LGHNA and CDR2 YSLEER. CDR3 sequence reads: CASSLRDSHNEQFF. In DNA, the CDR3 is TGCGCCAGCAGCCTCCGGGACTCCCACAATGAGCAGTTCTTC.

CDR3 sequence (DNA): TGTGCCAGCAGACTGGACAGCGAGAACACTGAAGCTTTCTTT. This encodes CASRLDSENTEAFF. V is TRBV6-6 and J is TRBJ1-1, with D maybe TRBD1 (6 bases). CDR3 length equals 14 residues. In germline, CDR1 is MNHNY, CDR2 SVGAGI (reference sequence). The V end was cut by 6 bases, the J end by 1 base, with 12 bases between.

The J gene is TRBJ2-1, the V gene TRBV2; D is unclear. The V end lost 7 bases, the J end lost 13 bases, and 11 bases lay between the germline ends. Germline V CDR1 and CDR2: SNHLY, FYNNEI. This CDR3 comprises 10 residues. Here the CDR3 reads CASTYQTQFF. The CDR3 DNA is TGTGCCAGCACCTATCAGACCCAGTTCTTC.

V is TRBV30 and J is TRBJ1-1; D is undetermined. The CDR3 loop spans 15 amino acids. The V end lost 3 bases, the J end lost 5 bases, and 19 bases lay between the germline ends. The germline V gene encodes CDR1 GTSNPN and CDR2 SVGIG (reference sequence). CDR3 DNA: TGTGCCTGGAGCCCCTATGCTGGGTATGAGACTGAAGCTTTCTTT. Encoded protein: CAWSPYAGYETEAFF.

V is TRBV6-2 or TRBV6-3 and J is TRBJ2-7; tentative D call: TRBD2 (6 bases). This CDR3 contains 13 residues. V was shortened by 6 bases and J by 4 bases, with 13 bases between the two germline ends. Germline CDR1 reads MNHEY; CDR2 reads SVGEGT. CDR3 in DNA: TGTGCCAGCAGCCCGGGGGACGTTTACGAGCAGTACTTC. Residues: CASSPGDVYEQYF.

The J gene is TRBJ1-2, the V gene TRBV28; D is unresolved. Germline CDR1 and CDR2: MDHEN and SYDVKM. The V and J ends lost 3 bases and 1 base respectively, with 3 bases between them. This CDR3 comprises 12 residues. CDR3 loop: CASSFHNYGYTF. DNA for the CDR3: TGTGCCAGCAGTTTCCATAACTATGGCTACACCTTC.

V and J are TRBV25-1 and TRBJ2-1, with 7 bases identical to TRBD2. This CDR3 spans 14 amino acids. The ends lost 5 bases at V and 8 bases at J; junction bases unmatched: 9. Germline CDR1 MGHDK, CDR2 SYGVNS. The CDR3 region is CASSIAGLLDEQFF. For the CDR3, the DNA is TGTGCCAGCAGTATAGCGGGCCTACTTGATGAGCAGTTCTTC. The full variable domain, its missing parts supplied by reference TRBV25-1 and TRBJ2-1, is EADIYQTPRYLVIGTGKKITLECSQTMGHDKMYWYQQDPGMELHLIHYSYGVNSTEKGDLSSESTVSRIRTEHFPLTLESARPSHTSQYLCASSIAGLLDEQFFGPGTRLTVL.

The sample holds a few counts of this clone. The J gene is TRBJ1-2, the V gene TRBV19, with D perhaps matching TRBD1 (6 bases). The CDR3 length is 15 residues. CDR1 is LNHDA, CDR2 SQIVND, per germline (reference sequence). V lost 3 bases and J 4 bases, leaving 15 bases between the germline ends. The chain's CDR3 is CASSIKTGLLYGYTF. The CDR3 bases are TGTGCCAGTAGTATTAAAACAGGGCTCCTCTATGGCTACACCTTC.

The DNA of the CDR3 is TGTGCCAGCAGCTTCGGCAGGGAGGAAGGCTACACCTTC. Protein product: CASSFGREEGYTF. This chain connects TRBV7-8 to TRBJ1-2, with TRBD1 as a possible D gene (5 bases). This CDR3 comprises 13 residues. V lost 3 bases to trimming and J lost 8 bases, with 13 bases between them. Looked up from germline, CDR1 is SGHVS and CDR2 is FQNEAQ.

The chain couples TRBV6-2 or TRBV6-3 to TRBJ2-7; D is perhaps TRBD1 or TRBD2 (5 bases each). CDR1 is MNHEY and CDR2 is SVGEGT in the germline V gene. Trimming shortened V by 5 bases and J by 5 bases, and 16 bases separated the two germline ends. The CDR3 covers 14 residues. The CDR3 DNA sequence: TGTGCCAGCAGTCCCGCTAGGGACGTGCACGAGCAGTACGTC. Protein sequence: CASSPARDVHEQYV.

This clone was seen only once. J is TRBJ2-7 and V is TRBV11-3; maybe TRBD2 (6 bases). The germline V gene encodes CDR1 SGHNT and CDR2 YENEEA. Trimming left V 1 base short and J 8 bases short, with 15 bases between. The length of the CDR3 is 14 residues. This CDR3 reads CASSLGGVWTQQYV. The CDR3 DNA follows: TGTGCCAGCAGCTTAGGGGGGGTCTGGACACAGCAGTACGTC.

This rearrangement joins TRBV9 to TRBJ1-3; 7 bases agree with TRBD1. The CDR3 is 16 amino acids. With V trimmed by 0 bases and J by 1 base, 4 bases remained unmatched. CDR1 is SGDLS and CDR2 is YYNGEE in the germline V gene. The CDR3, as DNA: TGTGCCAGCAGCGTAGCGACGGGACAGTCTGGAAACACCATATATTTT. This codes for CASSVATGQSGNTIYF. Based on the CDR3 plus reference TRBV9 and TRBJ1-3, the full variable domain is DSGVTQTPKHLITATGQRVTLRCSPRSGDLSVYWYQQSLDQGLQFLIQYYNGEERAKGNILERFSAQQFPDLHSELNLSSLELGDSALYFCASSVATGQSGNTIYFGEGSWLTVV.

The V call is TRBV9, the J call TRBJ2-2; the D is unclear. This CDR3 has 12 amino acids. Germline CDR1 and CDR2: SGDLS and YYNGEE. V lost 2 bases to trimming and J lost 13 bases, with 12 bases between them. This CDR3 reads CASSVNPRTLFF. CDR3 DNA: TGTGCCAGCAGCGTTAACCCTCGAACGCTGTTTTTT.

The chain uses TRBV25-1 and TRBJ2-1; 13 positions agree with TRBD2. Germline trimming cut 3 bases from V and 0 bases from J; bases unmatched to any gene: 5. Per the germline V gene, CDR1 is MGHDK and CDR2 is SYGVNS. CDR3 length: 18 residues. The CDR3 coding sequence is TGTGCCAGCAGTGATGGGACTAGCGGGGTTAGCTCCTACAATGAGCAGTTCTTC. The encoded protein is CASSDGTSGVSSYNEQFF. The full variable domain, completed using reference TRBV25-1 and TRBJ2-1, is EADIYQTPRYLVIGTGKKITLECSQTMGHDKMYWYQQDPGMELHLIHYSYGVNSTEKGDLSSESTVSRIRTEHFPLTLESARPSHTSQYLCASSDGTSGVSSYNEQFFGPGTRLTVL.

This sequence joins TRBV19 and TRBJ2-6, with a tentative D call TRBD2 (6 bases). CDR1 is LNHDA and CDR2 is SQIVND in the germline V gene (reference sequence). The V and J ends lost 5 bases and 0 bases respectively, with 17 bases between them. The CDR3 runs to 18 residues. CDR3 sequence (DNA): TGTGCCAGTAGTGTTTTTGGGTTGGGGGGCTCTGGGGCCAACGTCCTGACTTTC. Protein product: CASSVFGLGGSGANVLTF.